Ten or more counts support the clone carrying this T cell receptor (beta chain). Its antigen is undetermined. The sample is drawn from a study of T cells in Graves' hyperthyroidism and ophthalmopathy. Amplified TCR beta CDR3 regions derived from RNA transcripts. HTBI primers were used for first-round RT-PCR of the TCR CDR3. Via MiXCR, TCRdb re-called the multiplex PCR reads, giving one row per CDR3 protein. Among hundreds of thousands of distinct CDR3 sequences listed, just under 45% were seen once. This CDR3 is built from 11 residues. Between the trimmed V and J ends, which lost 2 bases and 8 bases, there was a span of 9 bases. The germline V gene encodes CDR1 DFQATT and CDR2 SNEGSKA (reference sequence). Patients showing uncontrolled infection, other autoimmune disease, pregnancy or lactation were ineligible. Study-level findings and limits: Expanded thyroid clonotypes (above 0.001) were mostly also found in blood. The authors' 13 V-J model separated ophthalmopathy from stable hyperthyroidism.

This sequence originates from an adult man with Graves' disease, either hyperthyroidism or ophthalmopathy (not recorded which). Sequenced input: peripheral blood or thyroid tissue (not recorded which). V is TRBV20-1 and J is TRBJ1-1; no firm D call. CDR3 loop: CSARPTWEAFF. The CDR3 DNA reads TGCAGTGCTAGACCAACCTGGGAAGCTTTCTTT.